This T cell receptor (beta chain) was obtained from a study of shared clonotypes between healthy human individuals (TCRdb year 2020). As for the study more broadly: Three men and two women, aged 18 to 49 years, made up the cohort. For each donor, CD4 naive and CD4 memory were each run on three plates, CD8 naive on two plates, and CD8 memory on one plate. Between about 0.94 and 8.9 billion PBMCs per donor were obtained by leukapheresis. Libraries were prepared and TCR repertoires were sequenced by different laboratories using diverse techniques, in order to increase sequencing depth and limit assay-specific biases. Blood TCR repertoires of roughly five healthy adults were deeply sequenced to estimate repertoire size and the extent of clonotype sharing between individuals.

Findings and caveats that apply to the study as a whole: Even with the large sequencing depth, rarefaction of the sorted-subset datasets indicated that sequencing was incomplete. Compared with non-shared clonotypes, the clonotypes found in all four sorted-subset donors had higher generation probabilities. Naive subsets generally had larger estimated clonotype richness than memory subsets did. When a handful of donors were compared, the shared fraction of clonotypes was roughly 5% for naive CD4, about 4% for naive CD8, about 2.4% for memory CD4, and 0.4% for memory CD8. Pairwise subsampling led to the expectation that sequencing depth would affect the degree of clonotype sharing among donors. Sampling was restricted to blood, and TCR repertoires in tissues likely differ from the TCR repertoires found in blood. The small number of donors limited the genetic and exposure-history diversity represented.

Using the deep immunoSEQ assay, multiplex PCR amplified TCR CDR3 regions from genomic DNA. Genomic DNA extracted from each cell subset was distributed evenly over all wells of several immunoSEQ 96-well plates, and each plate served as one replicate. Each replicate PCR for sorted subsets received about 0.2 ug genomic DNA, equal to some 32,000 T cell genomes. Purified libraries were measured with a Qubit 3.0 fluorometer, size-checked on a Bioanalyzer 2100, and measured again with the KAPA Library Quantification kit. Each immunoSEQ 96-well plate was sequenced on its own single-read 150-cycle Illumina NextSeq 550 flow cell. Per the authors' processing: The immunoSEQ output contained only junctional sequences without quality scores, so filtering could not match that applied to full-length reads. To assign V/J genes and CDR3, sequences were annotated using PyIR, a Python wrapper for IgBLAST v1.9, with IMGT germline references. Any read was removed if the V/J assignment was weak (E-value above 1e-6), the CDR3 was missing, or the read contained stop codons, out-of-frame junctions, or ambiguous translated residues. V3J clonotypes were defined as sequences sharing the same inferred V gene, J gene, and CDR3 amino acid sequence. Percentage overlap between repertoires was calculated by dividing the number of shared unique clonotypes by the size of the smaller repertoire. Three approaches were used to assess repertoire richness: RTK rarefaction, the Chao1 estimator, and Recon v2.1 estimates of unobserved clonotypes. OLGA was used to compute generation probabilities for all TCRbeta clonotypes that the gDNA method yielded from a handful of donors. TCRdb re-hosts the immuneACCESS table, in-frame sequences only. Its copies lack some clones; in the studies checked, an unresolved V gene accounts for under half of them, and the cause for the rest is not known. That table supplies the V and J calls and clone size; D and trimming were determined from the DNA. Across this sample there are some 2 million clones, with roughly 94% seen only once. The ten top clones hold 0.13% of the sample.

A remark on this clone: Which antigen it targets is not known. Base-call qualities are not available, and no considerably larger clone is one nucleotide away.

The donors were healthy, HIV-negative adults with no recently reported acute infections or vaccinations. All donors were Caucasian adults living in Nashville, Tennessee, USA. CD4+ T cells were enriched by magnetic negative selection; naive cells were then positively selected on CD45RA, and the negative fraction formed the memory subset. Blood was collected by leukapheresis, and PBMCs were isolated by Ficoll-Histopaque density gradient centrifugation and then cryopreserved in liquid nitrogen vapor phase. Analytical flow cytometry was used to check the purity and quantity of each magnetically sorted T cell population. Genomic DNA was isolated from each sorted fraction and quantified by UV absorbance on a Nanodrop 2000c. Via the germline V gene (reference sequence), CDR1 is LNHDA and CDR2 SQIVND. Deletion took 4 bases off V and 0 bases off J, with a span of 13 bases between the germline ends. Its CDR3 holds 16 amino acids, cysteine through phenylalanine. Only the CDR3 part of the read is kept: 48 bases, read in frame from the first base.

The source is a man between 18 and 29 years old in good health. What was sequenced was naive CD4+ T cells sorted from blood. The sample's cell subset or site label, decoded: CD45RA+ positively selected. This chain is built from TRBV19 and TRBJ1-3; the D gene identity is not certain. The nucleotide sequence reads as follows: TGTGCCAGTAGTAAGGGTTTTCTCAGCTCTGGAAACACCATATATTTT. It specifies CASSKGFLSSGNTIYF. The variable domain in full, with residues beyond the CDR3 obtained from the reference TRBV19 and TRBJ1-3 genes, is DGGITQSPKYLFRKEGQNVTLSCEQNLNHDAMYWYRQDPGQGLRLIYYSQIVNDFQKGDIAEGYSVSREKKESFPLTVTSAQKNPTAFYLCASSKGFLSSGNTIYFGEGSWLTVV.